This T cell receptor beta chain comes out of a study of blood T cells in healthy people across ages. General study results and limits: Roughly linearly, TCR beta diversity per million T cells fell as age increased. Diversity of TCR beta correlated strongly with naive T cell percentage.

Every donor gave roughly 9.2 milliliters of peripheral blood. The CDR3 is 15 residues long. Germline V CDR1 and CDR2: SGHRS, YFSETQ. Deletions cut 0 bases from V and 5 bases from J, with 13 bases between. Turning to this clonotype: Its target is not known.

Sample-barcoded 5' priming and a J-beta primer mix drove a second PCR of 7 to 11 cycles. Researchers report that a template-switch adaptor with 12 random nucleotides tagged each cDNA molecule. TCRdb analysed the 5' RACE reads with MiXCR anew, one entry per CDR3 protein. Here the sample spans more than 650,000 distinct CDR3 sequences, roughly 20% being singletons. The clonotype comes from a man in his sixties or seventies in good health. This sequence joins TRBV5-1 and TRBJ2-3; D is unresolved. Sequenced sample: blood. Here the CDR3 reads CASSLGGLGLDTQYF. The DNA of the CDR3 is TGCGCCAGCAGCTTGGGAGGCTTGGGGTTAGATACGCAGTATTTT.